One sample yielded the 9 T cell receptor beta chains listed below, sequenced in a study of OX40 agonist ivuxolimab in advanced cancers. Using immunoSEQ multiplex PCR, the repertoire was profiled, and TCRdb retains in-frame clones only, with some absent. The sample carries approximately 15,000 clones, 85% to 95% recorded once. The material was CD4+ or CD8+ T cells sorted from blood, obtained in a trial of the OX40 agonist ivuxolimab. These receptors were taken from an adult with an advanced solid tumor such as melanoma, head and neck, liver or kidney cancer.

This clone was observed a single time. The chain carries TRBV9 and TRBJ2-7; TRBD2 might be the D (6 bases). Germline values: CDR1 SGDLS, CDR2 YYNGEE. This CDR3 region has 14 residues. The V gene lost 3 bases and the J gene lost 4 bases, with 14 bases spanning the gap. CDR3: CASSAGSSKYEQYF. The CDR3 region has the DNA TGTGCCAGCAGCGCCGGGAGTAGCAAGTACGAGCAGTACTTC.

The gene calls are TRBV28 and TRBJ1-2; 10 positions agree with TRBD1. Trimming removed 4 bases from V and 5 bases from J; junction bases left unmatched: 10. The germline V gene has CDR1 MDHEN and CDR2 SYDVKM. CDR3 length: 16 residues. CDR3: CASSSLDRGTLYGYTF. The CDR3 region has the DNA TGTGCCAGCAGTTCCCTGGACAGGGGGACTCTTTATGGCTACACCTTC.

CDR3 DNA: TGCAGCGTTGAAGTCTGGGACAGCCTATCCTCTGGGGCCAACGTCCTGACTTTC. It codes for CSVEVWDSLSSGANVLTF. J is TRBJ2-6 and V is TRBV29-1; 7 positions agree with TRBD1. This CDR3 comprises 18 residues. Per germline, CDR1 SQVTM and CDR2 ANQGSEA. V lost 1 base to trimming and J lost 0 bases; unmatched junction nucleotides: 9.

The chain joins TRBV7-2 to TRBJ1-2; no firm D call. Germline V gene sequence: CDR1 SGHTA, CDR2 FQGNSA. The V end was cut by 4 bases, the J end by 8 bases, with 20 bases between. CDR3 length: 15 residues. CDR3 sequence: CASSSPRTPPGGYTF. The CDR3 coding sequence is TGTGCCAGCAGCTCGCCCAGGACTCCCCCCGGGGGCTACACCTTC.

The chain uses TRBV7-2 and TRBJ2-2, with 13 bases lining up with TRBD2. This CDR3 region has 15 residues. Trimming cost V 5 bases and J 8 bases; bases outside gene matches: 5. Germline V lookup: CDR1 SGHTA, CDR2 FQGNSA. CDR3 residues: CASSRTSGSGGELFF. The DNA for the CDR3 is TGTGCCAGCAGCCGGACTAGCGGGAGTGGAGGGGAGCTGTTTTTT.

The chain joins TRBV11-3 to TRBJ2-3, with a tentative D call TRBD2 (5 bases). Germline assignment: CDR1 SGHNT and CDR2 YENEEA. Trimming took 5 bases from V and 2 from J, leaving 11 bases between them. The CDR3 is made up of 14 amino acids. CDR3 sequence: CASSTRLHTDTQYF. In DNA, the CDR3 is TGTGCCAGCAGCACTAGACTCCACACAGATACGCAGTATTTT.

This clone has only one observation. V and J are TRBV5-5 and TRBJ2-7; D remains ambiguous. The CDR3 contains 13 residues. V lost 4 bases, J lost 5 bases, and 13 bases lay in between. CDR1 and CDR2 (germline): SGHKS, YYEKEE (reference sequence). In DNA form, the CDR3 reads TGTGCCAGCAGCCCGGATAGTGGGGACGAGCAGTACTTC. As protein: CASSPDSGDEQYF.

This chain joins TRBV4-3 and TRBJ2-5; D remains ambiguous. The CDR3 is 14 amino acids. V lost 0 bases, J lost 4 bases, and 9 bases lay in between. Germline V gene sequence: CDR1 LGHNA, CDR2 YSLEER. Written as DNA, the CDR3 is TGCGCCAGCAGCCAAGATTTGTTAGGAGAGACCCAGTACTTC. Translated, it gives CASSQDLLGETQYF.

The J gene is TRBJ2-5, the V gene TRBV11-3; 11 positions match TRBD2. Germline V gene sequence: CDR1 SGHNT, CDR2 YENEEA. The V gene end was trimmed by 5 bases and the J gene end by 5 bases; junction bases not matched to a gene: 13. The CDR3 covers 17 residues. The CDR3 is CASSPRGLADPRETQYF. For the CDR3, the DNA is TGTGCCAGCAGCCCCAGGGGACTAGCGGACCCCAGGGAGACCCAGTACTTC.